The 26 T cell receptor beta chains presented below share a single source sample, sequenced in a study of blood T cell repertoires in COVID-19. TCRdb keeps only in-frame clones here, not all; method: immunoSEQ multiplex PCR. The sample carries about 110,000 clones, roughly 80% recorded once. What was sequenced was peripheral blood. These receptors originate from a woman aged 40-49 years with acute or convalescent COVID-19.

The chain recombines TRBV28 with TRBJ2-3; D unclear. With 3 bases removed from V and 2 bases from J, the gap between germline ends came to 9 bases. Germline V CDR1 and CDR2: MDHEN, SYDVKM. CDR3 length equals 14 residues. The CDR3 sequence is CASSFAAVTDTQYF. The DNA for the CDR3 is TGTGCCAGCAGTTTCGCGGCGGTCACAGATACGCAGTATTTT.

The chain combines TRBV30 with TRBJ1-2; D remains unclear. Germline V gene lookup returns CDR1 GTSNPN and CDR2 SVGIG (reference sequence). With 3 bases removed from V and 1 base from J, the gap between germline ends came to 12 bases. This CDR3 contains 14 residues. The CDR3 reads CAWRLLGRNYGYTF. CDR3 DNA sequence: TGTGCCTGGAGGCTGCTGGGCCGTAACTATGGCTACACCTTC.

V and J are TRBV6-6 and TRBJ2-2; the D gene is possibly TRBD2 (6 bases). The CDR3 runs to 14 residues. Between the trimmed V and J ends, which lost 4 bases and 4 bases, there was a span of 10 bases. Germline loops: CDR1 MNHNY, CDR2 SVGAGI (reference sequence). The CDR3 DNA is TGTGCCAGCAGTTTCGGAGGGGCCACCGGGGAGCTGTTTTTT. This sequence encodes CASSFGGATGELFF.

The DNA of the CDR3 is TGTGCCAGCAGTCAACCCCGGGACAGGGGAGGCTACACCTTC. Translating gives CASSQPRDRGGYTF. The chain carries TRBV2 and TRBJ1-2; 10 bases match TRBD1. The germline gives CDR1 SNHLY, CDR2 FYNNEI. This CDR3 contains 14 residues. J lost 8 bases, V lost 5 bases, and 8 bases had no gene match.

The rearrangement uses TRBV19 and TRBJ1-4; a possible D gene is TRBD1 (6 bases). Germline-derived CDR1 and CDR2 are LNHDA and SQIVND (reference sequence). The CDR3 has 15 amino acids. Trimming took off 1 base at V and 5 bases at J, with 11 bases between the two ends. In DNA form, the CDR3 reads TGTGCCAGTAGTATAGGAGGGACACCGAATGAAAAACTGTTTTTT. It is translated as CASSIGGTPNEKLFF.

J is TRBJ1-2 and V is TRBV6-6; 8 bases align to TRBD1. Germline CDR1 and CDR2: MNHNY and SVGAGI (reference sequence). Trimming at V came to 6 bases and at J to 3 bases, leaving 9 bases not matched to a gene. The CDR3 runs to 15 residues. CDR3 residues: CASSTTLTGDYGYTF. The CDR3 DNA sequence: TGTGCCAGCAGCACCACCTTGACAGGGGACTATGGCTACACCTTC.

V usage is TRBV20-1 and J usage is TRBJ2-1; D is perhaps TRBD2 (6 bases). V was cut by 3 bases and J by 9 bases, with 15 bases left in between. From germline, CDR1 is DFQATT and CDR2 SNEGSKA (reference sequence). This CDR3 region has 13 residues. The CDR3 sequence: CSASPGLRVEQFF. DNA for the CDR3: TGCAGTGCTAGTCCGGGACTCCGGGTTGAGCAGTTCTTC.

This clone was found a few times. The chain uses TRBV6-5 and TRBJ1-1; D is ambiguous. V shed 2 bases and J shed 0 bases, with 10 bases lying between them. This CDR3 has 15 residues. Germline V lookup: CDR1 MNHEY, CDR2 SVGAGI. The CDR3 is CASSYGLLMNTEAFF. CDR3 nucleotide sequence: TGTGCCAGCAGTTACGGACTGCTCATGAACACTGAAGCTTTCTTT.

The chain couples TRBV30 to TRBJ1-2; D is perhaps TRBD1 (5 bases). Looked up from germline, CDR1 is GTSNPN and CDR2 is SVGIG (reference sequence). Trimming shortened V by 1 base and J by 7 bases, and 7 bases separated the two germline ends. CDR3 length equals 11 residues. Here the CDR3 reads CAWSEGVGYTF. In nucleotides, the CDR3 is TGTGCCTGGAGTGAAGGGGTTGGCTACACCTTC.

The chain recombines TRBV5-4 with TRBJ2-4, with D unclear. The germline V gene encodes CDR1 SGHNT and CDR2 YYREEE (reference sequence). CDR3 length: 14 residues. The V end lost 1 base, the J end lost 0 bases, and 5 bases lay between the germline ends. The CDR3 reads CASSLYGAKNIQYF. In DNA form, the CDR3 reads TGTGCCAGCAGCTTGTACGGAGCCAAAAACATTCAGTACTTC.

The table lists this clone with a count of one. This chain uses TRBV6-4 with TRBJ1-1, with a weak D call TRBD1 (5 bases). The CDR3 has 13 residues. V was shortened by 4 bases and J by 1 base, with 7 bases between the two germline ends. Germline lookup yields CDR1 MRHNA and CDR2 SNTAGT. For the CDR3, the DNA is TGTGCCAGCAGTGCCGGACAGAACACTGAAGCTTTCTTT. Amino acid sequence: CASSAGQNTEAFF.

The rearrangement joins TRBV19 to TRBJ2-5; D is unclear. The V end lost 3 bases, the J end lost 3 bases, and 8 bases lay between the germline ends. This CDR3 has 13 residues. From germline, CDR1 is LNHDA and CDR2 SQIVND (reference sequence). The DNA of the CDR3 is TGTGCCAGTAGTATCCGGGTCGAAGAGACCCAGTACTTC. The encoded protein is CASSIRVEETQYF.

This chain uses TRBV7-3 with TRBJ2-3; D perhaps matches TRBD2 (6 bases). The germline V gene has CDR1 SGHTA and CDR2 FQGTGA. V dropped 5 bases and J dropped 6 bases, with 12 bases sitting between them. The CDR3 runs to 13 residues. CDR3 in DNA: TGTGCCAGCAGCCTCAGACTAGAGGATACGCAGTATTTT. This translates into CASSLRLEDTQYF.

The chain recombines TRBV7-9 with TRBJ2-7; TRBD1 matches 11 bases. Trimming cost V 4 bases and J 0 bases; bases outside gene matches: 8. Germline CDR1 SEHNR, CDR2 FQNEAQ (reference sequence). CDR3 length equals 17 residues. The CDR3 DNA reads TGTGCCAGCAGCTCCTATCTGGGGACAGGGGGCTCCTACGAGCAGTACTTC. Its protein product is CASSSYLGTGGSYEQYF.

The rearrangement joins TRBV2 to TRBJ1-1; maybe TRBD1 (6 bases). Germline lookup yields CDR1 SNHLY and CDR2 FYNNEI. V was pared by 6 bases and J by 4 bases, with 15 bases between. The CDR3 has 14 residues. CDR3 protein: CASRETGIGTEAFF. The CDR3 DNA reads TGTGCCAGCAGGGAAACAGGGATTGGCACTGAAGCTTTCTTT.

This clone was found a few times. The chain joins TRBV27 to TRBJ1-2; TRBD1 matches 8 bases. This CDR3 contains 14 residues. J lost 4 bases, V lost 6 bases, and 7 bases had no gene match. Germline V gene lookup returns CDR1 MNHEY and CDR2 SMNVEV (reference sequence). In nucleotides, the CDR3 is TGTGCCAGCAGGCAGGGGGCACCGTTCTATGGCTACACCTTC. Its protein product is CASRQGAPFYGYTF.

V is TRBV28 and J is TRBJ1-5, with no clear D. The CDR3 has 17 amino acids. CDR1 and CDR2 (germline): MDHEN, SYDVKM. Trimming left V 6 bases short and J 1 base short, with 19 bases between. CDR3 region: CASRPGRGVGSNQPQHF. The CDR3 region has the DNA TGTGCCAGCAGACCTGGACGGGGAGTTGGGAGCAATCAGCCCCAGCATTTT.

V usage is TRBV9 and J usage is TRBJ1-6; weak D call: TRBD1 (6 bases). The germline CDR1 and CDR2 sequences are SGDLS and YYNGEE. The V end lost 0 bases, the J end lost 7 bases, and 8 bases lay between the germline ends. The CDR3 consists of 14 residues. The CDR3, as DNA: TGTGCCAGCAGCGTAGGGACAGTAAATTCACCCCTCCACTTT. It is translated as CASSVGTVNSPLHF.

This sequence joins TRBV4-1 and TRBJ1-1; no firm D call. The V gene's germline CDR1 is MGHRA and CDR2 YSYEKL. The germline V and J ends were trimmed by 1 base and 1 base, with 10 bases remaining between them. This CDR3 comprises 15 residues. CDR3 sequence (DNA): TGCGCCAGCAGCCAAGTGTTCGTCCCGAACACTGAAGCTTTCTTT. It codes for CASSQVFVPNTEAFF.

The rearrangement links TRBV6-1 to TRBJ1-2; 7 positions match TRBD1. This CDR3 has 15 amino acids. V shed 4 bases and J 1 base; nucleotides not matched to a gene: 6. From germline, CDR1 is MNHNS and CDR2 SASEGT. The CDR3, as DNA: TGTGCCAGCAGTGTAGCGACAGGGTATAACTATGGCTACACCTTC. Translation gives CASSVATGYNYGYTF.

This clone was counted a single time. This chain uses TRBV24-1 with TRBJ2-5; perhaps TRBD1 as D (5 bases). Trimming left V 5 bases short and J 4 bases short, with 16 bases between. Germline assignment: CDR1 KGHDR and CDR2 SFDVKD. The CDR3 is made up of 15 amino acids. The CDR3 spells CATSAREGVGETQYF. Here the CDR3 DNA reads TGTGCCACCAGTGCTAGGGAAGGGGTAGGAGAGACCCAGTACTTC.

V and J are TRBV6-5 and TRBJ1-3; the D gene is possibly TRBD1 (5 bases). From germline, CDR1 is MNHEY and CDR2 SVGAGI. Trimming removed 10 bases at V and 4 bases at J, with 14 bases between. The CDR3 sequence is 13 residues long. Here the CDR3 reads CATTRAAGNTIYF. Here the CDR3 DNA reads TGTGCCACTACCAGGGCGGCGGGAAACACCATATATTTT.

CDR3 loop: CATSRGDRENTEAFF. The CDR3 DNA is TGTGCCACCAGCAGAGGGGACAGAGAGAACACTGAAGCTTTCTTT. The chain couples TRBV15 to TRBJ1-1, with 7 positions matching TRBD1. Trimming at V came to 1 base and at J to 1 base, leaving 3 bases not matched to a gene. Germline V CDR1 and CDR2: LNHNV, YYDKDF (reference sequence). This CDR3 has 15 residues.

This rearrangement joins TRBV19 to TRBJ1-1; D gene uncertain. The CDR3 consists of 15 residues. Trimming pared 4 bases from V and 1 base from J, leaving 13 bases between. Germline V CDR1 and CDR2: LNHDA, SQIVND (reference sequence). CDR3 residues: CASSRARAGNTEAFF. CDR3 in DNA: TGTGCCAGTAGTAGGGCCCGGGCGGGGAACACTGAAGCTTTCTTT. The entire variable domain, with the rest obtained from reference TRBV19 and TRBJ1-1, is as follows: DGGITQSPKYLFRKEGQNVTLSCEQNLNHDAMYWYRQDPGQGLRLIYYSQIVNDFQKGDIAEGYSVSREKKESFPLTVTSAQKNPTAFYLCASSRARAGNTEAFFGQGTRLTVV.

The V gene is TRBV30, the J gene TRBJ1-2; D not certain. CDR1 GTSNPN and CDR2 SVGIG come from the germline V gene (reference sequence). V was pared by 4 bases and J by 2 bases, with 8 bases between. This CDR3 spans 12 amino acids. CDR3 loop: CAWTPRNYGYTF. In DNA form, the CDR3 reads TGTGCCTGGACCCCGAGGAACTATGGCTACACCTTC.

The rearrangement uses TRBV19 and TRBJ1-1, with D unclear. The CDR3 has 12 residues. V gave up 2 bases and J gave up 9 bases, with 10 bases separating them. In germline, CDR1 is LNHDA, CDR2 SQIVND (reference sequence). The CDR3 coding sequence is TGTGCCAGTAGTATAAGTCGGGGAAAAGCTTTCTTT. Protein: CASSISRGKAFF. Using reference TRBV19 and TRBJ1-1 for the parts outside the CDR3, the full variable domain is DGGITQSPKYLFRKEGQNVTLSCEQNLNHDAMYWYRQDPGQGLRLIYYSQIVNDFQKGDIAEGYSVSREKKESFPLTVTSAQKNPTAFYLCASSISRGKAFFGQGTRLTVV.